This T cell receptor beta chain emerged from a study of blood T cell repertoires in COVID-19. CDR3 length: 14 residues. The V gene lost 1 base and the J gene lost 6 bases, with 10 bases spanning the gap. CDR1 is LGHDT and CDR2 is YNNKEL in the germline V gene (reference sequence). This clone was counted only a few times. The assay was immunoSEQ multiplex PCR, and TCRdb's table has in-frame clones only and misses some. The sample lists some 300,000 clones, approximately 86% occurring once. The receptor was derived from a man between 65 and 85 years old with acute or convalescent COVID-19. The chain couples TRBV3-1 (or the pseudogene TRBV3-2) to TRBJ2-1; no clear D gene. The sequenced sample was peripheral blood. The CDR3 bases are TGTGCCAGCAGCCAAGGCCGCAGCGCCAATGAGCAGTTCTTC. Its protein product is CASSQGRSANEQFF.